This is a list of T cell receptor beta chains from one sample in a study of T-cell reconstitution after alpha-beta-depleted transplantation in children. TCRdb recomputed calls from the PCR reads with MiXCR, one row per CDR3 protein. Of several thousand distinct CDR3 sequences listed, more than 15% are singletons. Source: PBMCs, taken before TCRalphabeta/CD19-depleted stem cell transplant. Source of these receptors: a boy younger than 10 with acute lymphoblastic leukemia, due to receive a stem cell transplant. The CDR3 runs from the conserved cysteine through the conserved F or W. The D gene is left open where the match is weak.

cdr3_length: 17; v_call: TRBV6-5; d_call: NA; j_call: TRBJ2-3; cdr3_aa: CASSYASRIGSTDTQYF
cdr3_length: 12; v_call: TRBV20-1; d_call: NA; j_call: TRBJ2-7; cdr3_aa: CSATYSTYEQYF
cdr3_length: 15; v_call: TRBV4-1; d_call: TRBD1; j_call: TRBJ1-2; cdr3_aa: CASRWTLGQNYGYTF
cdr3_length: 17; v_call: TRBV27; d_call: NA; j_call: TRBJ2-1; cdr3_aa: CASSPYRAAKLDNEQFF
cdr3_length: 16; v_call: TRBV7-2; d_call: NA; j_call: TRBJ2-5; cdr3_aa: CASSVGAGGAQTTQYF
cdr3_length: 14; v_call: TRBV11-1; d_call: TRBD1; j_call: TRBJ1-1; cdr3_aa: CASSTGQGRTEAFF
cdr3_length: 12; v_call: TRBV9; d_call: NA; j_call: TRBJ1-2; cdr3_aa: CASGAGDYGYTF
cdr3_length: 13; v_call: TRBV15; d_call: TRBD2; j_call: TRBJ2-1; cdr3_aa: CATSPGTKNEQFF
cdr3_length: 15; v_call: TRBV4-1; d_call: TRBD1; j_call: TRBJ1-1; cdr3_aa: CASSQWGQGGTEAFF
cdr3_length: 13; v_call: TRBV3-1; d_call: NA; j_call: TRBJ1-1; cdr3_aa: CASSPGFNTEAFF
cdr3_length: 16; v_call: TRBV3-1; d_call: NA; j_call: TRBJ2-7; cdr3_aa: CASSVRLGGRSVGQYF
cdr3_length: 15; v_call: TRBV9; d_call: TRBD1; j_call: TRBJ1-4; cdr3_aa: CASSVTGGGVEKLFF
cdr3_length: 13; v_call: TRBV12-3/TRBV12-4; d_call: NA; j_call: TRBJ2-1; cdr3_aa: CASSFLHDNEQFF
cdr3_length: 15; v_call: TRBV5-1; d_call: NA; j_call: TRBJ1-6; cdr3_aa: CASSSGGSSNSPLHF
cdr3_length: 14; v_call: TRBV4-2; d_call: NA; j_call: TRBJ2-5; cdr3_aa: CASSPGTHQETQYF
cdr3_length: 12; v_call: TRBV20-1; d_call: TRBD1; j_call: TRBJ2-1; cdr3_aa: CSADRGPNEQFF
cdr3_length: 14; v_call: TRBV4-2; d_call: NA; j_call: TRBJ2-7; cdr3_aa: CAISPRPVCYEQYF
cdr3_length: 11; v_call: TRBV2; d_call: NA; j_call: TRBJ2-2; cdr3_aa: CAIQLAGELFF
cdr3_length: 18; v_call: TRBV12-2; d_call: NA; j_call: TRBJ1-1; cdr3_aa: CASRSRGARDVMNTEAFF
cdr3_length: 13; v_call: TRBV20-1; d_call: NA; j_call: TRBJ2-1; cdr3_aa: CSAPWGNYNEQFF
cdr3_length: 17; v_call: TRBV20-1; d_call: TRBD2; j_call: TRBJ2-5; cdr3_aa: CSASGGWTSGMEETQYF
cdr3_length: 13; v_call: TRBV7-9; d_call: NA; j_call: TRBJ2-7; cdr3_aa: CASSYAGTYEQYF
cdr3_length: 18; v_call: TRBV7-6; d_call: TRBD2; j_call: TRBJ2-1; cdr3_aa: CASSPMTSGGATSNEQFF
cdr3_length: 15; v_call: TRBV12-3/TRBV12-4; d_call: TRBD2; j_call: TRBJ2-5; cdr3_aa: CASSFGRERQETQYF
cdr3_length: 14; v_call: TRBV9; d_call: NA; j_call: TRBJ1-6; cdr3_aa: CASSVEGQNSPLHF
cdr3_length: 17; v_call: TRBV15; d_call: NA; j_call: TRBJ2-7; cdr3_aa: CATSRDTATASSYEQYF
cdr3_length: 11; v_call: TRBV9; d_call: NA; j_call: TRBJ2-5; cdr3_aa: CASSVEETQYF
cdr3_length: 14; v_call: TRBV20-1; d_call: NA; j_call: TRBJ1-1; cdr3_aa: CSARDPGRNTEAFF
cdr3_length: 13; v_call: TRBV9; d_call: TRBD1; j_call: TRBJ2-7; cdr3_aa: CASSPGQGYEQYF
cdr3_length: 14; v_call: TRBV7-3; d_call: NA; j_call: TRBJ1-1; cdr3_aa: CASSLGGLETEAFF
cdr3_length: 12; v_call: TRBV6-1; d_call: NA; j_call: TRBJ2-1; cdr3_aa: CASYSAYNEQFF
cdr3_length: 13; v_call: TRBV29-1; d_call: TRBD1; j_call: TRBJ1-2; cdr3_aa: CSAFRDRVGGYTF
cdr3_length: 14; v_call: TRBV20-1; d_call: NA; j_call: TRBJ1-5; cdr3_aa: CSASGLGGNQPQHF
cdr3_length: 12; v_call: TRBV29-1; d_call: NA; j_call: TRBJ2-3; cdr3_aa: CSVEGASDTQYF
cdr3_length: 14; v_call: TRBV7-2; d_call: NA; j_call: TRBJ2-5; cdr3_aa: CASSLGGGRETQYF
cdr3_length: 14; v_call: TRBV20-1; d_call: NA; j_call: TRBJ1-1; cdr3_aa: CSARDKVLNTEAFF
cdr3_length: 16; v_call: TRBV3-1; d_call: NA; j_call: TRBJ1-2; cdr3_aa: CASSQGFGGPPYGYTF
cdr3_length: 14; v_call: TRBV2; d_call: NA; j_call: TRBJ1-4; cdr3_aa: CASSEGRLNEKLFF
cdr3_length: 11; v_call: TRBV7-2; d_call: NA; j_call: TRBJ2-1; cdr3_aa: CASSPTGLQFF
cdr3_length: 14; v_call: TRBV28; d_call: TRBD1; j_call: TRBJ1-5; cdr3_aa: CASSPDRSNQPQHF
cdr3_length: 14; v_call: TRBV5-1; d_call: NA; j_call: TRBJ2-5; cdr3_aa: CASSLAGVQETQYF
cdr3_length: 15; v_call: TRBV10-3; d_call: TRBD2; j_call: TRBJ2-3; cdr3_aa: CAISRTSGDTDTQYF